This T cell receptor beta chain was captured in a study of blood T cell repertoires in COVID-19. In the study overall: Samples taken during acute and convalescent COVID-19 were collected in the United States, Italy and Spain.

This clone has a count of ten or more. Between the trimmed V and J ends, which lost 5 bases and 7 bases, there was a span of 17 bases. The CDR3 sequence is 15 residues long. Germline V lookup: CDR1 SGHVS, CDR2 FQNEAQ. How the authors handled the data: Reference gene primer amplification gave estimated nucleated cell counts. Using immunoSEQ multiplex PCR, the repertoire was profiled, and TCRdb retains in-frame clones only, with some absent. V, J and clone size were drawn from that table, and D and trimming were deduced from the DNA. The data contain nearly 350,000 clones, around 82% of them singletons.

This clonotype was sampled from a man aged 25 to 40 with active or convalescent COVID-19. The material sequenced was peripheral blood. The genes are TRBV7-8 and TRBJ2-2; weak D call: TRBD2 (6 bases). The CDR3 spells CASSPEGRRDGELFF. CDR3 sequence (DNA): TGTGCCAGCAGCCCCGAAGGCCGGCGGGACGGGGAGCTGTTTTTT.